This TCR beta chain was captured by sequencing in a study of CD8 T cells in ankylosing spondylitis. Study-wide findings and caveats: Peripheral blood samples showed relatively rare disease-linked clones, and these clones were CD8+. The authors reported significant enrichment of disease-linked clones in matched ankylosing spondylitis synovial fluid.

Note on this clonotype: The antigen remains unidentified.

Generation of TCR beta libraries employed quantitative 5'-RACE incorporating molecular barcodes. TCRdb reprocessed the 5' RACE reads via MiXCR and lists one record per CDR3 protein. The repertoire holds under 170,000 distinct CDR3 sequences, with more than 40% as singletons. This CDR3 region has 16 residues. Germline CDR1 reads SGDLS; CDR2 reads YYNGEE. V was clipped by 0 bases and J by 2 bases, with 15 bases between them. The clonotype was recovered from a male donor with ankylosing spondylitis. The chain uses TRBV9 and TRBJ2-7; no reliable D call. The sequencing sample was made of synovial fluid, either unsorted or a sorted T cell fraction (not recorded which). In nucleotides, the CDR3 is TGTGCCAGCAGCGTAGTCCCTACCCAGCCTCCCTACGAGCAGTACTTC. Translating it yields CASSVVPTQPPYEQYF.